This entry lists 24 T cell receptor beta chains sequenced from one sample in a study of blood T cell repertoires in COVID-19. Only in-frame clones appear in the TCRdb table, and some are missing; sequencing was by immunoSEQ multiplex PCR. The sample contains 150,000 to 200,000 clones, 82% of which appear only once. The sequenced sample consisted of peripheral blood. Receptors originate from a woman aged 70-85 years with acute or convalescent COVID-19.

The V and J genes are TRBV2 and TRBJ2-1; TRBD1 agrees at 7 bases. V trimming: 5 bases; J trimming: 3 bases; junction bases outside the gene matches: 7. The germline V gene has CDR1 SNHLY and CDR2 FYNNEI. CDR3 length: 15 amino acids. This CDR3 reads CASSRDRAGYNEQFF. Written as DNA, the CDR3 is TGTGCCAGCAGTAGAGACAGGGCCGGCTACAATGAGCAGTTCTTC.

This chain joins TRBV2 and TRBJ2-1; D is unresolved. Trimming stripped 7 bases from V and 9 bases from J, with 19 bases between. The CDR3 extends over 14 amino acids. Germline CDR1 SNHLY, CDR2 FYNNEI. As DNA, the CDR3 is TGTGCCAGCAAGCGTGAAAGATTAGCCGGTGAGCAGTTCTTC. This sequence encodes CASKRERLAGEQFF.

CDR3 sequence (DNA): TGTGCCAGCAGCCCGCAGGGAGGGAATCAGCCCCAGCATTTT. As protein: CASSPQGGNQPQHF. This chain connects TRBV6-5 to TRBJ1-5; D is possibly TRBD1 (5 bases). CDR3 length: 14 amino acids. Trimming shortened V by 6 bases and J by 4 bases, and 13 bases separated the two germline ends. Germline loops: CDR1 MNHEY, CDR2 SVGAGI.

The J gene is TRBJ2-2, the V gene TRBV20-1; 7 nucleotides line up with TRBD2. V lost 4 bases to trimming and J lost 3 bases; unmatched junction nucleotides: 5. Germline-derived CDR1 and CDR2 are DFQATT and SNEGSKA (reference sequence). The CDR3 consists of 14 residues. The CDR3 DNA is TGCAGTGCTATTGAGCGGGGCTACACCGGGGAGCTGTTTTTT. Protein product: CSAIERGYTGELFF.

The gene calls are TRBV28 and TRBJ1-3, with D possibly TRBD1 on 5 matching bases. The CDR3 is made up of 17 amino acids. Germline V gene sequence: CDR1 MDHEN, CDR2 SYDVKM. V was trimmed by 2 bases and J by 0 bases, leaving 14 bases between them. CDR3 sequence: CASSLTRTPISGNTIYF. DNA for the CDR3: TGTGCCAGCAGTTTAACCCGGACACCGATCTCTGGAAACACCATATATTTT.

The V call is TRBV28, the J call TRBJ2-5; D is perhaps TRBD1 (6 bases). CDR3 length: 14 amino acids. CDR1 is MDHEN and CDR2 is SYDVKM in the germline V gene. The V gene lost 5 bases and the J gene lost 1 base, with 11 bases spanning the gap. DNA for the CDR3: TGTGCCAGCAGTACCACAGGGATCCAAGAGACCCAGTACTTC. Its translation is CASSTTGIQETQYF.

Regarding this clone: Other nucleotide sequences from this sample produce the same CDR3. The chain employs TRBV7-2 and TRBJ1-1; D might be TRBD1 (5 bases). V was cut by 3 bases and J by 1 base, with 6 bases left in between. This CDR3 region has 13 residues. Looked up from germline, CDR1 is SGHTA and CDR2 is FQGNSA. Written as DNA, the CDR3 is TGTGCCAGCAGCTTGACAGAGAACACTGAAGCTTTCTTT. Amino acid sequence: CASSLTENTEAFF.

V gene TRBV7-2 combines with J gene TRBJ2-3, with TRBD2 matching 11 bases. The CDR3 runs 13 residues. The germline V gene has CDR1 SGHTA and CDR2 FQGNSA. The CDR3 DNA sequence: TGTGTGACTAGCGGGGTTTCCGCTTCGGCGCAGTATTTT. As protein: CVTSGVSASAQYF.

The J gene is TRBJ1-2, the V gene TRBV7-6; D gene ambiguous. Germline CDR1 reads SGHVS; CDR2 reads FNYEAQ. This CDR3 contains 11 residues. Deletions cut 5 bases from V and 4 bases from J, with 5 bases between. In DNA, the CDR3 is TGTGCCAGCAGCATCGGCTATGGCTACACCTTC. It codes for CASSIGYGYTF. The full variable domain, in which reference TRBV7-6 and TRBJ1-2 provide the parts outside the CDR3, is GAGVSQSPRYKVTKRGQDVALRCDPISGHVSLYWYRQALGQGPEFLTYFNYEAQQDKSGLPNDRFSAERPEGSISTLTIQRTEQRDSAMYRCASSIGYGYTFGSGTRLTVV.

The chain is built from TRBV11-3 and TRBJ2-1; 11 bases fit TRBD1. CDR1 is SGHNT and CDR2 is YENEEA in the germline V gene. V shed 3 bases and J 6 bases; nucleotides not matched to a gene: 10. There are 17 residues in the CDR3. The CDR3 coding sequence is TGTGCCAGCAGCTTCGATGCCGGGACAGGGGGGGTCAATGAGCAGTTCTTC. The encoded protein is CASSFDAGTGGVNEQFF.

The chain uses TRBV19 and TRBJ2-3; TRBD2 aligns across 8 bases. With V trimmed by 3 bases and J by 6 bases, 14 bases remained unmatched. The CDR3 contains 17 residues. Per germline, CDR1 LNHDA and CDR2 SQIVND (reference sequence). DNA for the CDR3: TGTGCCAGTAGTATGGGTCCGGGAGGGCCCCAGGCGGATACGCAGTATTTT. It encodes CASSMGPGGPQADTQYF.

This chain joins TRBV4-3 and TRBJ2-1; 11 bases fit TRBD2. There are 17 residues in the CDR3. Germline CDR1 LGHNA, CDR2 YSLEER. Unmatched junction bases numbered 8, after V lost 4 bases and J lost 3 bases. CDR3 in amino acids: CASSPKVLAGGYNEQFF. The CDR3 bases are TGCGCCAGCAGCCCCAAGGTTCTAGCGGGGGGCTACAATGAGCAGTTCTTC.

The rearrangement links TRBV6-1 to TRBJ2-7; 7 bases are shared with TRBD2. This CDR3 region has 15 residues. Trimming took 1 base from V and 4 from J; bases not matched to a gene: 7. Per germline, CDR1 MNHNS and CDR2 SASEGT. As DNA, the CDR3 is TGTGCCAGCAGTGAAGTCCTAGCGGCAACTTACGAGCAGTACTTC. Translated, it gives CASSEVLAATYEQYF.

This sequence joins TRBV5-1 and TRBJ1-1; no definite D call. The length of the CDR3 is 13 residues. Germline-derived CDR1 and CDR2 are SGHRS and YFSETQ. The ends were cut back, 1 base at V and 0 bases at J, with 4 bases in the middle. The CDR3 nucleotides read TGCGCCAGCAGCTTGCAGTTGAACACTGAAGCTTTCTTT. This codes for CASSLQLNTEAFF. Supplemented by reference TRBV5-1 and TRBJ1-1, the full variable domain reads KAGVTQTPRYLIKTRGQQVTLSCSPISGHRSVSWYQQTPGQGLQFLFEYFSETQRNKGNFPGRFSGRQFSNSRSEMNVSTLELGDSALYLCASSLQLNTEAFFGQGTRLTVV.

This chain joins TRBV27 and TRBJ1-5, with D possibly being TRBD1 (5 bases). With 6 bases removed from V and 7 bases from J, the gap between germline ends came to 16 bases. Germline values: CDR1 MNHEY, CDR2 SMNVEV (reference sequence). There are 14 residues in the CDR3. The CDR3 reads CASSRHGQEQPQHF. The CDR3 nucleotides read TGTGCCAGCAGCCGACATGGACAAGAGCAGCCCCAGCATTTT.

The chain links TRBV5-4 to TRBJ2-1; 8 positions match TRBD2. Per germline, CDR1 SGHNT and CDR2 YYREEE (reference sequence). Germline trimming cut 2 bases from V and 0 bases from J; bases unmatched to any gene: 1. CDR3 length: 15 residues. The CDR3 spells CASSFSGASYNEQFF. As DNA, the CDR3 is TGTGCCAGCAGCTTTAGCGGGGCCTCCTACAATGAGCAGTTCTTC.

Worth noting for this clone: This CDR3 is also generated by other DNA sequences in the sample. CDR3 DNA sequence: TGTGCCAGCTCCCTTCGGGGCACTGAAGCTTTCTTT. It specifies CASSLRGTEAFF. The chain is built from TRBV28 and TRBJ1-1; D gene ambiguous. V lost 8 bases and J lost 4, with 11 bases in between. This CDR3 is 12 amino acids long. Germline V gene sequence: CDR1 MDHEN, CDR2 SYDVKM.

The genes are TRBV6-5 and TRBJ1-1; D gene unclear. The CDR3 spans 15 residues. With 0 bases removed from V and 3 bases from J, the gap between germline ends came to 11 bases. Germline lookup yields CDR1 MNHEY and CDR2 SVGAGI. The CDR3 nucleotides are TGTGCCAGCAGTTACTCAACGGTCGTCTACACTGAAGCTTTCTTT. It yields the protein CASSYSTVVYTEAFF.

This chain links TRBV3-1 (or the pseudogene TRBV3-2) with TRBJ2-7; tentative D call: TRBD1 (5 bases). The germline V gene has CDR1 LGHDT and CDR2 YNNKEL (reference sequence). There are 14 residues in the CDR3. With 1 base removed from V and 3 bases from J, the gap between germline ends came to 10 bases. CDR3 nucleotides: TGTGCCAGCAGCCAAGCAGGGTCAAACTACGAGCAGTACTTC. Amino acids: CASSQAGSNYEQYF.

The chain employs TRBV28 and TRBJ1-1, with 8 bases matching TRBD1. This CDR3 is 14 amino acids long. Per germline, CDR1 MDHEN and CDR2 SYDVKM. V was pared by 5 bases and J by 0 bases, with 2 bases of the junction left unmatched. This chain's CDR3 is CASSETGVNTEAFF. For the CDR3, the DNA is TGTGCCAGCAGTGAGACAGGGGTGAACACTGAAGCTTTCTTT.

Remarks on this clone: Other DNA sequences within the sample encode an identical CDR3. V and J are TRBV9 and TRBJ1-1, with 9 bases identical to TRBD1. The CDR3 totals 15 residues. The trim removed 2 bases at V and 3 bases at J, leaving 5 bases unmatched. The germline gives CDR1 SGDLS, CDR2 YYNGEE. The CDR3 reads CASSVVQGAYTEAFF. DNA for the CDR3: TGTGCCAGCAGCGTCGTACAGGGGGCTTACACTGAAGCTTTCTTT.

CDR3 residues: CASSSQGQGDEKLFF. The CDR3 DNA sequence: TGTGCCAGCAGCTCACAGGGACAGGGGGATGAAAAACTGTTTTTT. V and J are TRBV5-6 and TRBJ1-4, with 11 bases lining up with TRBD1. Germline-derived CDR1 and CDR2 are SGHDT and YYEEEE. The CDR3 has 15 residues. V dropped 3 bases and J dropped 6; count of bases not matched to a gene: 4.

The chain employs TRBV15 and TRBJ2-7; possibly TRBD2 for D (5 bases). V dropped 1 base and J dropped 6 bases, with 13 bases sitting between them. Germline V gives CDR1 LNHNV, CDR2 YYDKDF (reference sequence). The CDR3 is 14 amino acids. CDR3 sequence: CATSRGNQRSEQYF. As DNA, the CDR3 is TGTGCCACCAGCAGAGGAAACCAGCGGAGCGAGCAGTACTTC.

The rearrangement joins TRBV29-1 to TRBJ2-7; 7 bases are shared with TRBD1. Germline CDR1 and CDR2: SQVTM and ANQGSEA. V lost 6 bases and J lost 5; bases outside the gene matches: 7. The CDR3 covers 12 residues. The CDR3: CSVDRDLHEQYF. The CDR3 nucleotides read TGCAGCGTCGACAGGGATCTCCACGAGCAGTACTTC.